Included here is one TCR beta chain sequence, with context. Unmatched junction bases numbered 4, after V lost 0 bases and J lost 4 bases. Germline V CDR1 and CDR2: LNHNV, YYDKDF (reference sequence). This CDR3 comprises 15 residues. The entry originates in a study of blood T cell repertoires in COVID-19. Study in general: PBMCs, B-cell-depleted T cells, or T cells provided the cDNA or gDNA that made up the material.

Clones were sequenced by immunoSEQ multiplex PCR, and TCRdb holds only the in-frame ones, with some missing. The table has 200,000 to 250,000 clones, 70% to 85% seen once. Patients at the Seattle site were enrolled during active infection and followed longitudinally. V gene TRBV15 combines with J gene TRBJ1-1; TRBD1 matches 8 bases. Sequencing was carried out using peripheral blood. This sequence originates from a woman aged 80 or over with COVID-19, enrolled during active disease. The CDR3 region has the DNA TGTGCCACCAGCAGAGACCAGGGGGCCGTCACTGAAGCTTTCTTT. The encoded protein is CATSRDQGAVTEAFF.